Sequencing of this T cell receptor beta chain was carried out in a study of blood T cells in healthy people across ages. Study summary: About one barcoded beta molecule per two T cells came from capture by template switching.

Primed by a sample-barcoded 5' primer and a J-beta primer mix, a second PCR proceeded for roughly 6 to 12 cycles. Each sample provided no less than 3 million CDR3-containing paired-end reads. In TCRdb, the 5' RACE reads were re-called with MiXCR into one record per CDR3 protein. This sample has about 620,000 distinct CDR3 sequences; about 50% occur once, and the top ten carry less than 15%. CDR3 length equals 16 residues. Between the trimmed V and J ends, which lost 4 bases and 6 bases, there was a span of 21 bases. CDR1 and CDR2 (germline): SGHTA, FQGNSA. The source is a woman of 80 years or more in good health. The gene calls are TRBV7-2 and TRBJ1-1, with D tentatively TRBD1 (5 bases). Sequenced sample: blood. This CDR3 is CASSSSARGTGSEAFF. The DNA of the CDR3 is TGTGCCAGCAGCTCTTCCGCCCGGGGGACTGGCTCTGAAGCTTTCTTT.